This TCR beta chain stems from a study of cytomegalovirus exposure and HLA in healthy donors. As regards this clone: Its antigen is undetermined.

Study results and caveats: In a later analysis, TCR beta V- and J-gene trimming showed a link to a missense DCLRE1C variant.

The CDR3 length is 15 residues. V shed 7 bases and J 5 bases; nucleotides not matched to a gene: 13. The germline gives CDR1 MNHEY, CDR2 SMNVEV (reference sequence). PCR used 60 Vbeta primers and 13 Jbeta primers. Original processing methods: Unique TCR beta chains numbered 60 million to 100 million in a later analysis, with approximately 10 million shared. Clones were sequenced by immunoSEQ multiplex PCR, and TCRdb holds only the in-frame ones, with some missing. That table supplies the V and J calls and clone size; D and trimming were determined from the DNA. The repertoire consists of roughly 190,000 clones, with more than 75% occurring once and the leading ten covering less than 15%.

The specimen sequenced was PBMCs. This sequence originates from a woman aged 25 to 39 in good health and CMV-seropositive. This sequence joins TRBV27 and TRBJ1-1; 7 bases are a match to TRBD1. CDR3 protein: CASTLDPTGMTEAFF. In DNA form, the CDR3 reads TGTGCCAGCACCCTCGACCCGACAGGGATGACTGAAGCTTTCTTT.